This TCR beta chain originates from a study of blood T cell repertoires in COVID-19. Across the study: Sources were T cells, B-cell-depleted T cells, or PBMCs; the material itself was cDNA or gDNA.

Germline-derived CDR1 and CDR2 are KGHDR and SFDVKD. The CDR3 is 18 amino acids. Trimming took 2 bases from V and 5 from J; bases not matched to a gene: 14. Source study methods: Nucleated cell number was recorded as an estimate derived from reference gene primer amplification. The repertoire was sequenced with immunoSEQ multiplex PCR; TCRdb's copy has only in-frame clones and lacks some. V and J calls plus clone size are reproduced from that table; the DNA served to infer D and trimming. The table includes around 300,000 clones, 65% to 85% detected once. The source is a man aged 25 to 40 with active or convalescent COVID-19. The chain recombines TRBV24-1 with TRBJ1-2, with 9 bases identical to TRBD1. The sequenced material came from peripheral blood. DNA of the CDR3: TGTGCCACCAGTGATTCGGCGACCGGGACAGGGACACCTTATGGCTACACCTTC. It translates to CATSDSATGTGTPYGYTF.